A single sample gave rise to the 12 T cell receptor beta chains below, sequenced in a study of blood T cell repertoires in COVID-19 (dated by TCRdb to between 2020 and 2021). The library was produced with the immunoSEQ multiplex PCR assay. TCRdb stores this immuneACCESS table with in-frame sequences only. Part of the clones is absent; in the studies checked, under half of the shortfall reflects unresolved V genes, and no reason is known for the rest. The sample profile shows around 160,000 clones; 80% to 85% of them were found once. The ten largest clones add up to roughly 13% of the sample. Sequenced sample: PBMCs or T cells enriched from blood (not recorded which). These receptors all come from a woman aged 60-75 years who had recovered from COVID-19.

The J gene is TRBJ1-2, the V gene TRBV30, with D uncertain. Germline assignment: CDR1 GTSNPN and CDR2 SVGIG (reference sequence). V was clipped by 0 bases and J by 8 bases, with 13 bases between them. This CDR3 comprises 13 residues. The CDR3 spells CAWSVGGRSGYTF. The CDR3 bases are TGTGCCTGGAGTGTCGGAGGCCGGTCAGGCTACACCTTC.

As DNA, the CDR3 is TGTGCCAGCCCGAGGGGGAGAAAGAGGAACACTGAAGCTTTCTTT. Translated, it gives CASPRGRKRNTEAFF. The V and J genes are TRBV21-1 and TRBJ1-1; the table's D call, TRBD1, was not checked against the DNA. TRBV21-1 counts as a pseudogene. This CDR3 has 15 amino acids.

The chain recombines TRBV6-6 with TRBJ1-2; 7 nucleotides line up with TRBD1. There are 15 residues in the CDR3. The V and J ends lost 5 bases and 5 bases, in that order; junction bases with no gene match: 11. Germline V gene sequence: CDR1 MNHNY, CDR2 SVGAGI (reference sequence). The CDR3 DNA is TGTGCCAGCAGTACCCGGGACAGCCCGCCGTATGGCTACACCTTC. Protein sequence: CASSTRDSPPYGYTF.

This sequence joins TRBV5-1 and TRBJ2-5, with 7 positions matching TRBD1. Germline lookup yields CDR1 SGHRS and CDR2 YFSETQ. This CDR3 is 17 amino acids long. J gave up 1 base and V 3 bases, and 12 bases lay outside the gene matches. CDR3 sequence (DNA): TGCGCCAGCAGCTGGGCCCCGTTCACAGGGGTCCAAGAGACCCAGTACTTC. Translated, it gives CASSWAPFTGVQETQYF. Full variable domain (outside the CDR3, taken from reference TRBV5-1 and TRBJ2-5): KAGVTQTPRYLIKTRGQQVTLSCSPISGHRSVSWYQQTPGQGLQFLFEYFSETQRNKGNFPGRFSGRQFSNSRSEMNVSTLELGDSALYLCASSWAPFTGVQETQYFGPGTRLLVL.

In the case of this clone: Within the sample, other DNA sequences also encode this same CDR3. The chain is built from TRBV18 and TRBJ2-7; D remains unclear. The ends were cut back, 3 bases at V and 0 bases at J, with 6 bases in the middle. This CDR3 contains 13 residues. The V gene's germline CDR1 is KGHSH and CDR2 LQKENI. The CDR3 DNA sequence: TGTGCCAGCTCACCGAGGAGCTCCTACGAGCAGTACTTC. Its translation: CASSPRSSYEQYF.

This clone was seen a handful of times. The chain joins TRBV5-7 to TRBJ2-7; 7 bases align to TRBD1. TRBV5-7 is reported as an ORF; its role is uncertain. This CDR3 spans 15 amino acids. The trim removed 4 bases at V and 5 bases at J, leaving 12 bases unmatched. The CDR3 is CASSNSRQGSNEQYF. CDR3 nucleotides: TGTGCCAGCAGCAACTCAAGACAGGGATCGAACGAGCAGTACTTC.

The V gene is TRBV19, the J gene TRBJ2-3, with D uncertain. V dropped 2 bases and J dropped 0 bases, with 6 bases sitting between them. Germline CDR1 is LNHDA and CDR2 is SQIVND (reference sequence). The CDR3 consists of 14 residues. This CDR3 is CASSIKLSTDTQYF. DNA of the CDR3: TGTGCCAGTAGTATAAAGCTAAGCACAGATACGCAGTATTTT.

The chain uses TRBV19 and TRBJ1-6; the D gene is possibly TRBD1 (5 bases). The germline V gene has CDR1 LNHDA and CDR2 SQIVND (reference sequence). Trimming cost V 3 bases and J 8 bases, with 11 bases left between them. This CDR3 has 14 residues. The CDR3 region has the DNA TGTGCCAGTAGTATCGACAGCCTCTATTCACCCCTCCACTTT. The encoded protein is CASSIDSLYSPLHF.

The chain links TRBV5-4 to TRBJ1-3; 7 bases agree with TRBD1. V lost 5 bases and J lost 4; bases outside the gene matches: 6. The CDR3 runs to 14 residues. Germline CDR1 and CDR2: SGHNT and YYREEE (reference sequence). The CDR3, as DNA: TGTGCCAGCAGTCGGGAGGGGGCGGGAAACACCATATATTTT. This gives the protein CASSREGAGNTIYF.

This chain uses TRBV10-3 with TRBJ1-1, with D possibly matching TRBD1 (5 bases). Per the germline V gene, CDR1 is ENHRY and CDR2 is SYGVKD. Trimming left V 3 bases short and J 5 bases short, with 10 bases between. This CDR3 spans 13 amino acids. The CDR3 bases are TGTGCCATCAGTGAAGGGGTCTGGACTGAAGCTTTCTTT. Translated: CAISEGVWTEAFF.

This clone was recorded a few times. This chain's CDR3 is CATWRGEGNEKLFF. DNA for the CDR3: TGTGCCACCTGGAGAGGGGAGGGTAATGAAAAACTGTTTTTT. The chain has TRBV10-3 and TRBJ1-4, with a tentative D call TRBD1 (5 bases). Germline CDR1 reads ENHRY; CDR2 reads SYGVKD. The CDR3 contains 14 residues. Trimming took 10 bases from V and 4 from J, leaving 16 bases between them.

The rearrangement joins TRBV3-1 (or the pseudogene TRBV3-2) to TRBJ1-6, with 7 bases identical to TRBD1. The CDR3 is made up of 14 amino acids. J was trimmed by 10 bases and V by 4 bases; bases with no gene match: 7. The V gene's germline CDR1 is LGHDT and CDR2 YNNKEL (reference sequence). The CDR3 DNA reads TGTGCCAGCAGCCCTTCAGGGGGAGAATCACCCCTCCACTTT. It yields the protein CASSPSGGESPLHF.